This T cell receptor beta chain was sequenced during a study of Tregs in tolerant kidney transplant recipients. Study-level points and caveats: Nucleotide sequences could not be compared across some patients' samples due to primer changes. Tolerant patients' donor-specific Tregs expanded beyond overall Tregs, suggesting antigen-driven growth.

The nonmyeloablative bone marrow transplants came from related graft donors, with transient mixed chimerism. Thawed PBMCs were FACS-sorted into unstimulated CD4+CD25+CD127- regulatory T cells, CD4+CD25- non-regulatory cells, CD4 and CD8 cells. Concerning this clone itself: Its antigen is unidentified. The read terminates 3 residues ahead of where the CDR3 ends, so the germline J gene completes it.

Using immunoSEQ multiplex PCR, the repertoire was profiled, and TCRdb retains in-frame clones only, with some absent. This sample contains some 29,000 clones. V was pared by 1 base and J by 2 bases, with 3 bases of the junction left unmatched. Germline-derived CDR1 and CDR2 are LNHDA and SQIVND (reference sequence). There are 17 residues in the CDR3. The sequencing here drew on CD4+ T cells from blood (PBMCs), taken 24 months after the transplant. The source of this sequence is a human patient who received a combined kidney and bone marrow transplant. Some T cells may be transferred from the graft donor. This chain links TRBV19 with TRBJ2-1; 12 bases align to TRBD2. The CDR3 protein is CASSIGLAGEAYNEQFF. CDR3 bases read: TGTGCCAGTAGTATAGGACTAGCGGGAGAGGCCTACAATGAG.